This T cell receptor beta chain originates from a study of T cell changes during pregnancy in multiple sclerosis. Trimming shortened V by 4 bases and J by 6 bases, and 12 bases separated the two germline ends. Germline CDR1 MNHNS, CDR2 SASEGT. The CDR3 has 14 amino acids. Produced via immunoSEQ multiplex PCR; TCRdb's table is partial and in-frame only. This table holds some 47,000 clones, approximately 96% found once. Specimen: peripheral blood, collected in the second trimester of pregnancy. The clonotype comes from a female donor with multiple sclerosis, enrolled in a pregnancy study. The chain links TRBV6-1 to TRBJ1-4, with D uncertain. CDR3 in DNA: TGTGCCAGCAGTGTAAGCGGGAGCTATGAAAAACTGTTTTTT. Its protein product is CASSVSGSYEKLFF.